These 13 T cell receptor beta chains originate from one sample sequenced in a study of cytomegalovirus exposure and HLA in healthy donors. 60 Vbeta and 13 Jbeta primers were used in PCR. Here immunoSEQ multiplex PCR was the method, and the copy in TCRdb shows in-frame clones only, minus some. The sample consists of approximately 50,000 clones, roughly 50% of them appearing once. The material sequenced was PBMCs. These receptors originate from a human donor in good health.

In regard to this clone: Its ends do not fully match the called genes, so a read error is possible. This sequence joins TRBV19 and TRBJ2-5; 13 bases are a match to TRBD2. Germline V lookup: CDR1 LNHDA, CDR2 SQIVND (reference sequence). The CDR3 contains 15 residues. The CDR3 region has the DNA TGTACCAGTAACGCACTAGCGGGAGGGCAGGAGACCCAGTACTTC. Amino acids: CTSNALAGGQETQYF.

In DNA form, the CDR3 reads TGTGCCAGCAGTTACTCAGGACAGGGGAAGGTAGACGGCTACACCTTC. It codes for CASSYSGQGKVDGYTF. The V call is TRBV6-5, the J call TRBJ1-2; 9 bases fit TRBD1. Trimming cost V 0 bases and J 8 bases; bases outside gene matches: 10. There are 16 residues in the CDR3. Germline V gives CDR1 MNHEY, CDR2 SVGAGI.

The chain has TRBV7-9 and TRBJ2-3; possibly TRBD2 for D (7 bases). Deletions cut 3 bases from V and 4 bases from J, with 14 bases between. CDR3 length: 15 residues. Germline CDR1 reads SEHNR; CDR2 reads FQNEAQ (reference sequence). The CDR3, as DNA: TGTGCCAGCAGCTTGGGGGGGGGCGTCGCAGATACGCAGTATTTT. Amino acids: CASSLGGGVADTQYF.

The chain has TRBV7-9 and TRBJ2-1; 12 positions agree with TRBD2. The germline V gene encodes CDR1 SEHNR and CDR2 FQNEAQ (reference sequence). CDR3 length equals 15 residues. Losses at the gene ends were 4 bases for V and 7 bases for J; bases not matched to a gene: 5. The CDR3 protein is CASSSLAGGPNEQFF. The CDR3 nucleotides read TGTGCCAGCAGCTCCCTAGCGGGGGGGCCTAATGAGCAGTTCTTC.

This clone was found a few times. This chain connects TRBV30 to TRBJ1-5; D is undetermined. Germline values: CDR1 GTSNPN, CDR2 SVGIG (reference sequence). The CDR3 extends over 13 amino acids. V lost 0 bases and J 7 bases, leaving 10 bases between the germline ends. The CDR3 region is CAWSVDLRQPQHF. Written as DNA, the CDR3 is TGTGCCTGGAGTGTTGACCTGAGGCAGCCCCAGCATTTT.

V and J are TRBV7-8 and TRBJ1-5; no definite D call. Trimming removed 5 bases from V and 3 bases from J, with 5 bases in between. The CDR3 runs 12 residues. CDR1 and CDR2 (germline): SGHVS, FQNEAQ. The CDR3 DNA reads TGTGCCAGCAGCCCTCCCAATCAGCCCCAGCATTTT. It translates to CASSPPNQPQHF.

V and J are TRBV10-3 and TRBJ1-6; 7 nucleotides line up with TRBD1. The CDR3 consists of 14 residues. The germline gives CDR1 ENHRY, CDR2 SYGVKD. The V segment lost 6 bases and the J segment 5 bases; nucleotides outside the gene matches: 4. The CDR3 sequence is CAISLGTDNSPLHF. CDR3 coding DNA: TGTGCCATCAGCCTCGGGACAGATAATTCACCCCTCCACTTT.

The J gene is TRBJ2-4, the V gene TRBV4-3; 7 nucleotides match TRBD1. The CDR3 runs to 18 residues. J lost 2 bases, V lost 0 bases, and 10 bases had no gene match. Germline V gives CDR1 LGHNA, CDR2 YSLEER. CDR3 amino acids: CASSQEWRQGGTKNIQYF. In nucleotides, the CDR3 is TGCGCCAGCAGCCAAGAATGGAGACAGGGTGGTACCAAAAACATTCAGTACTTC.

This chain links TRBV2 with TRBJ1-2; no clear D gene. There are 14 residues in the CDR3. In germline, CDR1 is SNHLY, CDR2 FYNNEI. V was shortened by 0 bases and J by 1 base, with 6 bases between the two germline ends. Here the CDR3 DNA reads TGTGCCAGCAGTGAAGCTGAGAGTAACTATGGCTACACCTTC. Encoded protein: CASSEAESNYGYTF.

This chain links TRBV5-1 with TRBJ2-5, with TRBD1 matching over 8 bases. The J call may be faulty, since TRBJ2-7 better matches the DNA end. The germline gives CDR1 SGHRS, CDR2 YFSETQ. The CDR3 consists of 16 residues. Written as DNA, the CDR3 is TGCGCCAGCAGCTTGGTTGCAGGGGGCGGATCCTACGAGCAGTACTTC. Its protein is CASSLVAGGGSYEQYF.

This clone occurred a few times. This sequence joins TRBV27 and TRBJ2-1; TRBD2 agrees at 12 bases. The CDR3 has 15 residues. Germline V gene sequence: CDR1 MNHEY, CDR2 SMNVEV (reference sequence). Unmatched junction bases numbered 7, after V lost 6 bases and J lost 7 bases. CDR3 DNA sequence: TGTGCCAGCAGCCAAACTAGCGGGGGGATAAATGAGCAGTTCTTC. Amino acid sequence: CASSQTSGGINEQFF.

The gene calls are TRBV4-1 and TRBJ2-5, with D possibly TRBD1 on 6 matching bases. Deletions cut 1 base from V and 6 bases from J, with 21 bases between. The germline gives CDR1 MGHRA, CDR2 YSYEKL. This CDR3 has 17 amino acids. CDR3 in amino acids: CASSQVVVQRGRKTQYF. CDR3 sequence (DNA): TGCGCCAGCAGCCAAGTTGTAGTACAGAGGGGGAGAAAGACCCAGTACTTC.

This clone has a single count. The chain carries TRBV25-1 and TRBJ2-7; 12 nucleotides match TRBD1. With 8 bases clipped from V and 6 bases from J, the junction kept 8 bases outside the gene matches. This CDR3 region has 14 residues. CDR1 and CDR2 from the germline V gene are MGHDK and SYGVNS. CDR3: CASGGTGGSGEQYF. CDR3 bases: TGTGCCAGCGGTGGGACAGGGGGCAGCGGCGAGCAGTACTTC.